A single sample gave rise to the 25 T cell receptor beta chains below, sequenced in a study of blood T cell repertoires in COVID-19. Sequenced by immunoSEQ multiplex PCR; TCRdb stores in-frame clones only, minus some. The repertoire holds about 160,000 clones, with 80% to 85% as singletons. Sequencing was performed on peripheral blood. These TCRs come from a woman of 80 years or more with active or convalescent COVID-19.

This clone came up once. This chain links TRBV18 with TRBJ2-2, with D perhaps TRBD2 (6 bases). Trimming took 0 bases from V and 1 from J, leaving 6 bases between them. Germline CDR1 is KGHSH and CDR2 is LQKENI. This CDR3 spans 15 amino acids. The CDR3 DNA sequence: TGTGCCAGCTCACCACCGCGGGGGAACACCGGGGAGCTGTTTTTT. This codes for CASSPPRGNTGELFF.

The CDR3 is CASSPLQGANTGELFF. The CDR3 DNA is TGTGCCAGCTCACCATTACAGGGTGCGAACACCGGGGAGCTGTTTTTT. The chain is built from TRBV18 and TRBJ2-2; D perhaps matches TRBD1 (6 bases). The CDR3 covers 16 residues. Trimming took off 2 bases at V and 0 bases at J, with 10 bases between the two ends. CDR1 is KGHSH and CDR2 is LQKENI in the germline V gene.

The J gene is TRBJ1-1, the V gene TRBV6-2 or TRBV6-3; D possibly corresponds to TRBD1 (6 bases). This CDR3 region has 15 residues. From germline, CDR1 is MNHEY and CDR2 SVGEGT. Trimming shortened V by 0 bases and J by 4 bases, and 12 bases separated the two germline ends. CDR3 in amino acids: CASSYSGRGATEAFF. The CDR3 DNA reads TGTGCCAGCAGTTACTCAGGGAGGGGGGCCACTGAAGCTTTCTTT.

The chain uses TRBV19 and TRBJ1-2, with D perhaps matching TRBD1 (6 bases). Germline CDR1 LNHDA, CDR2 SQIVND (reference sequence). The CDR3 totals 14 residues. Trimming removed 3 bases at V and 2 bases at J, with 10 bases between. CDR3 residues: CASSIQGQNYGYTF. DNA of the CDR3: TGTGCCAGTAGTATCCAGGGGCAGAACTATGGCTACACCTTC.

The V and J genes are TRBV27 and TRBJ2-7; possible D gene TRBD1, 6 bases. V shed 0 bases and J shed 0 bases, with 9 bases lying between them. CDR3 size: 15 residues. Germline CDR1 and CDR2: MNHEY and SMNVEV (reference sequence). CDR3 region: CASSLSTGPSYEQYF. The DNA for the CDR3 is TGTGCCAGCAGTTTATCGACAGGTCCCTCCTACGAGCAGTACTTC.

The J gene is TRBJ1-2, the V gene TRBV3-1 (or the pseudogene TRBV3-2), with TRBD1 matching 11 bases. V lost 2 bases and J lost 7; bases outside the gene matches: 12. Germline V gives CDR1 LGHDT, CDR2 YNNKEL (reference sequence). CDR3 size: 17 residues. CDR3 nucleotide sequence: TGTGCCAGCAGCCAAATTACCTTGGGACAGGGGGTGGCTGGCTACACCTTC. This encodes CASSQITLGQGVAGYTF.

The V call is TRBV5-1, the J call TRBJ2-6, with 10 bases that match TRBD1. CDR1 SGHRS and CDR2 YFSETQ come from the germline V gene. V gave up 6 bases and J gave up 0 bases; unmatched junction bases: 9. There are 18 residues in the CDR3. CDR3 nucleotide sequence: TGCGCCAGCACCAAGGGACAGGGGACCCCCTCTGGGGCCAACGTCCTGACTTTC. Its translation is CASTKGQGTPSGANVLTF.

The chain recombines TRBV7-9 with TRBJ1-5; tentatively, D is TRBD1 (6 bases). The V end lost 0 bases, the J end lost 1 base, and 7 bases lay between the germline ends. The CDR3 runs to 15 residues. From germline, CDR1 is SEHNR and CDR2 FQNEAQ (reference sequence). CDR3 residues: CASSLATGSNQPQHF. The CDR3 coding sequence is TGTGCCAGCAGCTTAGCGACAGGAAGCAATCAGCCCCAGCATTTT.

The chain carries TRBV19 and TRBJ1-4, with TRBD1 matching 7 bases. The V segment lost 10 bases and the J segment 8 bases; nucleotides outside the gene matches: 10. In germline, CDR1 is LNHDA, CDR2 SQIVND (reference sequence). The CDR3 has 13 residues. The chain's CDR3 is CATSDRAREKLFF. CDR3 DNA sequence: TGTGCCACTTCAGACAGGGCAAGAGAAAAACTGTTTTTT.

The gene calls are TRBV4-3 and TRBJ1-5, with D tentatively TRBD1 (5 bases). The CDR3 covers 19 residues. Germline V gene sequence: CDR1 LGHNA, CDR2 YSLEER. The V gene lost 0 bases and the J gene lost 6 bases, with 24 bases spanning the gap. Here the CDR3 reads CASSQDDFRVSDVLQPQHF. The CDR3 nucleotides read TGCGCCAGCAGCCAAGATGATTTCAGGGTATCGGACGTTCTTCAGCCCCAGCATTTT.

The V call is TRBV18, the J call TRBJ1-1; 8 bases match TRBD1. Germline loops: CDR1 KGHSH, CDR2 LQKENI. CDR3 length equals 12 residues. The ends lost 5 bases at V and 5 bases at J; junction bases unmatched: 1. CDR3 amino acids: CASSDRGTEAFF. The CDR3 nucleotides read TGTGCCAGCTCAGACAGGGGTACTGAAGCTTTCTTT.

Here the CDR3 reads CASTRTGGREGYTF. DNA for the CDR3: TGTGCCAGCACCCGCACAGGGGGAAGGGAGGGCTACACCTTC. The rearrangement links TRBV11-3 to TRBJ1-2, with 8 bases identical to TRBD1. V lost 7 bases to trimming and J lost 8 bases; unmatched junction nucleotides: 12. Germline-derived CDR1 and CDR2 are SGHNT and YENEEA. The CDR3 runs to 14 residues.

This clone has just a few counts. This rearrangement joins TRBV7-2 to TRBJ1-1, with TRBD1 as a possible D gene (6 bases). The CDR3 runs 14 residues. The germline gives CDR1 SGHTA, CDR2 FQGNSA. The ends were cut back, 7 bases at V and 1 base at J, with 13 bases in the middle. This CDR3 is CASILGGANTEAFF. The DNA of the CDR3 is TGTGCCAGCATCCTGGGGGGGGCGAACACTGAAGCTTTCTTT. The full variable domain, completed using reference TRBV7-2 and TRBJ1-1, is GAGVSQSPSNKVTEKGKDVELRCDPISGHTALYWYRQSLGQGLEFLIYFQGNSAPDKSGLPSDRFSAERTGGSVSTLTIQRTQQEDSAVYLCASILGGANTEAFFGQGTRLTVV.

This chain links TRBV7-2 with TRBJ1-2, with 8 bases that match TRBD1. Germline CDR1 is SGHTA and CDR2 is FQGNSA. V shed 4 bases and J 8 bases; nucleotides not matched to a gene: 6. The CDR3 loop spans 13 amino acids. CDR3 protein: CASSSGQGWGYTF. The CDR3 DNA reads TGTGCCAGCAGCTCCGGACAGGGTTGGGGCTACACCTTC.

The chain combines TRBV10-3 with TRBJ1-3, with unresolved D. Germline V CDR1 and CDR2: ENHRY, SYGVKD. CDR3 size: 18 residues. V dropped 0 bases and J dropped 0 bases, with 15 bases sitting between them. Written as DNA, the CDR3 is TGTGCCATCAGTGAGTCCCTCCTACAGAGTCTCTCTGGAAACACCATATATTTT. Its translation: CAISESLLQSLSGNTIYF.

V usage is TRBV4-3 and J usage is TRBJ1-2, with D perhaps matching TRBD1 (6 bases). Germline V CDR1 and CDR2: LGHNA, YSLEER. The CDR3 consists of 15 residues. V gave up 1 base and J gave up 0 bases, with 9 bases separating them. The CDR3 DNA reads TGCGCCAGCAGCCAAGGGACAGAAGCTAACTATGGCTACACCTTC. Translated, it gives CASSQGTEANYGYTF.

The rearrangement uses TRBV6-5 and TRBJ1-2, with 7 bases lining up with TRBD1. After removal of 6 bases from V and 2 bases from J, the junction contained 3 bases not matched to a gene. This CDR3 is 13 amino acids long. From germline, CDR1 is MNHEY and CDR2 SVGAGI. The CDR3 region is CASRGTANYGYTF. CDR3 bases: TGTGCCAGCAGGGGGACAGCCAACTATGGCTACACCTTC.

V is TRBV10-3 and J is TRBJ2-3; 11 bases fit TRBD2. This CDR3 comprises 15 residues. CDR1 and CDR2 from the germline V gene are ENHRY and SYGVKD. Trimming removed 5 bases from V and 3 bases from J; junction bases left unmatched: 4. CDR3 sequence reads: CAISFSGGGTDTQYF. CDR3 in DNA: TGTGCCATCAGTTTTAGCGGGGGGGGAACAGATACGCAGTATTTT.

This clone was seen only once. The chain is built from TRBV11-2 and TRBJ2-5; no definite D call. Germline V CDR1 and CDR2: SGHAT, FQNNGV. Trimming cost V 2 bases and J 5 bases, with 9 bases left between them. CDR3 length equals 13 residues. CDR3 DNA sequence: TGTGCCAGCAGCTTAATCAGATGGGAGACCCAGTACTTC. Protein: CASSLIRWETQYF.

The chain is built from TRBV3-1 (or the pseudogene TRBV3-2) and TRBJ2-3; a possible D gene is TRBD1 (7 bases). Germline V CDR1 and CDR2: LGHDT, YNNKEL (reference sequence). The CDR3 consists of 15 residues. V was cut by 5 bases and J by 5 bases, with 17 bases left in between. The CDR3: CASSSRGDILDTQYF. For the CDR3, the DNA is TGTGCCAGCAGCTCCAGGGGGGATATCTTAGATACGCAGTATTTT.

As concerns this clone: Other DNA variants within this sample encode the same CDR3. The V and J genes are TRBV7-9 and TRBJ1-2, with no clear D. The CDR3 has 12 residues. CDR1 is SEHNR and CDR2 is FQNEAQ in the germline V gene (reference sequence). V lost 1 base to trimming and J lost 5 bases, with 5 bases between them. This CDR3 reads CASSLDRYGYTF. CDR3 coding DNA: TGTGCCAGCAGCTTAGACCGGTATGGCTACACCTTC.

The rearrangement uses TRBV28 and TRBJ2-3, with 8 bases aligning to TRBD1. V shed 6 bases and J 0 bases; nucleotides not matched to a gene: 5. In germline, CDR1 is MDHEN, CDR2 SYDVKM. This CDR3 is 15 amino acids long. The CDR3 sequence: CASRGWTGSTDTQYF. The CDR3 DNA reads TGTGCCAGCAGGGGTTGGACAGGGAGCACAGATACGCAGTATTTT. The full variable domain, rest sourced from reference TRBV28 and TRBJ2-3, is DVKVTQSSRYLVKRTGEKVFLECVQDMDHENMFWYRQDPGLGLRLIYFSYDVKMKEKGDIPEGYSVSREKKERFSLILESASTNQTSMYLCASRGWTGSTDTQYFGPGTRLTVL.

The chain combines TRBV6-1 with TRBJ1-2; TRBD1 matches at 7 bases. V trimming: 2 bases; J trimming: 6 bases; junction bases outside the gene matches: 6. The CDR3 spans 14 residues. Germline loops: CDR1 MNHNS, CDR2 SASEGT. Written as DNA, the CDR3 is TGTGCCAGCAGTGAACTGGCCAGGGGGAATGGCTACACCTTC. Translation: CASSELARGNGYTF.

The CDR3 protein is CASSRTGQSTDTQYF. The CDR3 nucleotides read TGTGCCAGCTCCCGGACAGGCCAAAGCACAGATACGCAGTATTTT. This rearrangement joins TRBV18 to TRBJ2-3, with 7 nucleotides matching TRBD1. This CDR3 is built from 15 residues. V dropped 6 bases and J dropped 0; count of bases not matched to a gene: 6. Germline V gene sequence: CDR1 KGHSH, CDR2 LQKENI. The full variable domain, rest sourced from reference TRBV18 and TRBJ2-3, is NAGVMQNPRHLVRRRGQEARLRCSPMKGHSHVYWYRQLPEEGLKFMVYLQKENIIDESGMPKERFSAEFPKEGPSILRIQQVVRGDSAAYFCASSRTGQSTDTQYFGPGTRLTVL.

This clone showed up just a few times. The V gene is TRBV11-3, the J gene TRBJ1-1; D possibly corresponds to TRBD1 (6 bases). V was shortened by 4 bases and J by 5 bases, with 11 bases between the two germline ends. There are 13 residues in the CDR3. Germline V lookup: CDR1 SGHNT, CDR2 YENEEA. The CDR3 here is CASSSRTATEAFF. The CDR3 DNA reads as TGTGCCAGCAGCTCCAGGACAGCAACTGAAGCTTTCTTT.